This T cell receptor (beta chain) was captured by sequencing in a study of T-cell reconstitution after alpha-beta-depleted transplantation in children. As it was prepared, the TCRbeta library received unique molecular identifiers. TCRdb used MiXCR to reprocess the PCR reads, holding one entry per CDR3 protein. The sample contains 500,000 to 650,000 distinct CDR3 sequences, 10% to 15% of which appear only once. The CDR3 loop spans 13 amino acids. V gave up 1 base and J gave up 9 bases, with 12 bases separating them. CDR1 is DFQATT, CDR2 SNEGSKA, per germline (reference sequence). General study findings and limits: Where alpha-beta T cells came from about two months after transplant was reportedly several hundred expanded graft clones. A year post-transplant, T-cell counts and diversity derived mostly from newly produced T cells.

In its sample, this clonotype was seen many times. As yet, its antigen is unknown. The chain recombines TRBV20-1 with TRBJ2-2, with a tentative D call TRBD2 (6 bases). Here the sequenced sample was PBMCs, mostly from graft donor cells, taken 360 days after TCRalphabeta/CD19-depleted stem cell transplant. The origin of this receptor is a male patient under 18 who had a stem cell transplant for acute myeloid leukemia, so the T cells may come from the graft donor. The CDR3 loop is CSARVPAGRELFF. The CDR3 DNA reads as TGCAGTGCTAGAGTTCCAGCGGGCAGGGAGCTGTTTTTT.